These 27 T cell receptor beta chains came from one sample sequenced in a study of blood T cell repertoires in COVID-19. Only in-frame clones appear in the TCRdb table, and some are missing; sequencing was by immunoSEQ multiplex PCR. The data contain around 50,000 clones, roughly 82% of them singletons. Sequenced material: peripheral blood. All receptors derive from a woman of 80 years or more with acute or convalescent COVID-19.

The chain combines TRBV30 with TRBJ2-5; tentative D call: TRBD1 (6 bases). V gave up 4 bases and J gave up 3 bases, with 9 bases separating them. The CDR3 is 12 amino acids. The germline CDR1 and CDR2 sequences are GTSNPN and SVGIG (reference sequence). The CDR3 protein is CAWTPGEETQYF. The DNA for the CDR3 is TGTGCCTGGACTCCAGGGGAAGAGACCCAGTACTTC.

The V call is TRBV19, the J call TRBJ2-1; 10 bases fit TRBD2. The CDR3 contains 16 residues. The ends lost 2 bases at V and 9 bases at J; junction bases unmatched: 10. Germline CDR1 reads LNHDA; CDR2 reads SQIVND (reference sequence). The DNA for the CDR3 is TGTGCCAGTAGTATATTAGCGGGGGGCAGGTCGCGTGAGCAGTTCTTC. It yields the protein CASSILAGGRSREQFF.

The J gene is TRBJ2-7, the V gene TRBV6-4, with D perhaps TRBD1 (6 bases). The length of the CDR3 is 13 residues. With 10 bases removed from V and 1 base from J, the gap between germline ends came to 14 bases. Germline loops: CDR1 MRHNA, CDR2 SNTAGT. The CDR3 spells CAKLDRSSYEQYF. The DNA of the CDR3 is TGTGCCAAGTTAGACAGGAGTTCCTACGAGCAGTACTTC.

In DNA form, the CDR3 reads TGTGCCAGCAGTTTATTGAGGCAGACCCAGTACTTC. Translating gives CASSLLRQTQYF. The chain recombines TRBV28 with TRBJ2-5; D ambiguous. The germline V and J ends were trimmed by 1 base and 6 bases, with 6 bases remaining between them. Germline values: CDR1 MDHEN, CDR2 SYDVKM. This CDR3 has 12 residues.

The V call is TRBV19, the J call TRBJ1-4, with D possibly being TRBD1 (5 bases). V shed 9 bases and J shed 0 bases, with 17 bases lying between them. Germline assignment: CDR1 LNHDA and CDR2 SQIVND (reference sequence). The CDR3 is 16 amino acids. CDR3 in amino acids: CASRVGRGATNEKLFF. DNA for the CDR3: TGTGCCAGCCGTGTGGGACGGGGGGCAACTAATGAAAAACTGTTTTTT.

V usage is TRBV7-8 and J usage is TRBJ2-3; 7 bases agree with TRBD2. The V gene's germline CDR1 is SGHVS and CDR2 FQNEAQ. The length of the CDR3 is 16 residues. Trimming removed 8 bases from V and 5 bases from J; junction bases left unmatched: 16. Here the CDR3 reads CASSLPGEGEGDTQYF. In DNA, the CDR3 is TGTGCCAGCTCGCTACCCGGGGAGGGTGAAGGAGATACGCAGTATTTT.

This sequence joins TRBV9 and TRBJ1-2, with 8 positions matching TRBD1. V shed 4 bases, J shed 7 bases, and the junction held 12 bases outside the gene matches. The CDR3 has 15 amino acids. The germline V gene encodes CDR1 SGDLS and CDR2 YYNGEE. The CDR3 bases are TGTGCCAGCAGCCCGCTGGACAGGGCCGGTGGTGGCTACACCTTC. Protein sequence: CASSPLDRAGGGYTF.

This clone was seen once. The chain couples TRBV28 to TRBJ1-2; D is possibly TRBD1 (5 bases). V was clipped by 5 bases and J by 4 bases, with 8 bases between them. The CDR3 spans 12 residues. Germline-derived CDR1 and CDR2 are MDHEN and SYDVKM. The CDR3 spells CASSPDSYGYTF. DNA for the CDR3: TGTGCCAGCAGTCCCGACAGCTATGGCTACACCTTC.

The chain has TRBV3-1 (or the pseudogene TRBV3-2) and TRBJ2-7; D is unclear. The germline CDR1 and CDR2 sequences are LGHDT and YNNKEL (reference sequence). Trimming stripped 4 bases from V and 5 bases from J, with 9 bases between. The CDR3 is 12 residues long. The CDR3 nucleotides are TGTGCCAGCAGCCGAACCACTGACGAGCAGTACTTC. Translation gives CASSRTTDEQYF.

This chain links TRBV7-8 with TRBJ2-7; 11 bases are a match to TRBD2. V shed 5 bases and J 9 bases; nucleotides not matched to a gene: 12. The CDR3 has 15 amino acids. The germline V gene encodes CDR1 SGHVS and CDR2 FQNEAQ. CDR3: CASSAGTSGRGWQYF. In DNA, the CDR3 is TGTGCCAGCAGCGCCGGGACTAGCGGAAGGGGTTGGCAGTACTTC.

The rearrangement links TRBV15 to TRBJ2-2; 9 bases map to TRBD2. The CDR3 is 16 amino acids. The V segment lost 1 base and the J segment 4 bases; nucleotides outside the gene matches: 4. CDR1 is LNHNV and CDR2 is YYDKDF in the germline V gene (reference sequence). The CDR3 protein is CATSRALAGSTGELFF. The DNA of the CDR3 is TGTGCCACCAGCAGAGCGCTAGCGGGGAGCACCGGGGAGCTGTTTTTT. Full variable domain (rest looked up from reference TRBV15 and TRBJ2-2): DAMVIQNPRYQVTQFGKPVTLSCSQTLNHNVMYWYQQKSSQAPKLLFHYYDKDFNNEADTPDNFQSRRPNTSFCFLDIRSPGLGDTAMYLCATSRALAGSTGELFFGEGSRLTVL.

V usage is TRBV27 and J usage is TRBJ1-3, with 10 bases fitting TRBD1. Germline V gives CDR1 MNHEY, CDR2 SMNVEV (reference sequence). The junction had 7 bases not matched to a gene; V was cut back by 6 bases and J by 8 bases. This CDR3 spans 14 amino acids. The CDR3 coding sequence is TGTGCCAGCAGACGACAGGGGGCAGGGGACACCATATATTTT. Protein: CASRRQGAGDTIYF.

This chain connects TRBV12-3 or TRBV12-4 to TRBJ2-3; D unresolved. V was clipped by 7 bases and J by 2 bases, with 10 bases between them. The CDR3 extends over 13 amino acids. The chain's CDR3 is CASILKNTDTQYF. As DNA, the CDR3 is TGTGCCAGCATTCTTAAAAACACAGATACGCAGTATTTT.

This clone was seen a few times. This chain uses TRBV29-1 with TRBJ2-3, with 11 bases fitting TRBD1. V lost 3 bases, J lost 3 bases, and 2 bases stayed unmatched. Germline-derived CDR1 and CDR2 are SQVTM and ANQGSEA. The CDR3 runs 14 residues. CDR3 loop: CSVEGQGVTDTQYF. In DNA, the CDR3 is TGCAGCGTTGAGGGACAGGGGGTAACAGATACGCAGTATTTT.

The chain is built from TRBV27 and TRBJ1-2; 12 positions match TRBD1. Germline V gene sequence: CDR1 MNHEY, CDR2 SMNVEV (reference sequence). V gave up 6 bases and J gave up 5 bases; unmatched junction bases: 7. The CDR3 runs 15 residues. CDR3 sequence: CASSHGTGGPYGYTF. Written as DNA, the CDR3 is TGTGCCAGCAGCCACGGGACAGGGGGCCCTTATGGCTACACCTTC.

This clone came up many times. The V gene is TRBV12-5, the J gene TRBJ1-5; D not certain. This CDR3 contains 13 residues. Trimming removed 6 bases at V and 7 bases at J, with 13 bases between. Germline V gene sequence: CDR1 LGHNT, CDR2 FRNRAP. This CDR3 reads CASGPAGWQPQHF. DNA for the CDR3: TGTGCTAGTGGCCCGGCGGGTTGGCAGCCCCAGCATTTT.

This chain connects TRBV12-3 or TRBV12-4 to TRBJ1-1, with TRBD1 matching over 8 bases. The V gene end was trimmed by 7 bases and the J gene end by 6 bases; junction bases not matched to a gene: 7. CDR3 size: 13 residues. This chain's CDR3 is CASTRGQGAEAFF. CDR3 nucleotide sequence: TGTGCCAGCACCCGCGGACAGGGCGCTGAAGCTTTCTTT.

This clone has only one observation. The gene calls are TRBV19 and TRBJ1-4, with 9 bases aligning to TRBD1. V lost 4 bases to trimming and J lost 4 bases; unmatched junction nucleotides: 4. Germline CDR1 LNHDA, CDR2 SQIVND (reference sequence). The CDR3 contains 15 residues. The chain's CDR3 is CASSKGQGYNEKLFF. For the CDR3, the DNA is TGTGCCAGTAGTAAGGGACAGGGTTATAATGAAAAACTGTTTTTT. The full variable domain, completed using reference TRBV19 and TRBJ1-4, is DGGITQSPKYLFRKEGQNVTLSCEQNLNHDAMYWYRQDPGQGLRLIYYSQIVNDFQKGDIAEGYSVSREKKESFPLTVTSAQKNPTAFYLCASSKGQGYNEKLFFGSGTQLSVL.

V is TRBV18 and J is TRBJ1-6; D not certain. The CDR3 spans 13 residues. CDR1 and CDR2 (germline): KGHSH, LQKENI. Trimming removed 3 bases from V and 7 bases from J, with 7 bases in between. This CDR3 reads CASSPAGNSPLHF. In DNA, the CDR3 is TGTGCCAGCTCACCCGCCGGGAATTCACCCCTCCACTTT.

V is TRBV4-1 and J is TRBJ1-6; weak D call: TRBD1 (5 bases). This CDR3 has 17 amino acids. V shed 4 bases and J shed 6 bases, with 19 bases lying between them. Germline V gives CDR1 MGHRA, CDR2 YSYEKL. CDR3 in amino acids: CASSPREETVFNSPLHF. The DNA for the CDR3 is TGCGCCAGCAGCCCCCGCGAGGAGACAGTATTTAATTCACCCCTCCACTTT.

The rearrangement uses TRBV5-1 and TRBJ2-5; perhaps TRBD1 as D (6 bases). CDR3 length equals 13 residues. In germline, CDR1 is SGHRS, CDR2 YFSETQ. The V gene lost 4 bases and the J gene lost 2 bases, with 9 bases spanning the gap. The CDR3: CASSRTVQETQYF. The CDR3 nucleotides are TGCGCCAGCAGCCGGACAGTGCAAGAGACCCAGTACTTC.

The CDR3 DNA is TGCGCCAGCAGCTTAACAACAGGGCCGAACACTGAAGCTTTCTTT. Its protein product is CASSLTTGPNTEAFF. The rearrangement links TRBV5-1 to TRBJ1-1; D might be TRBD1 (6 bases). Germline lookup yields CDR1 SGHRS and CDR2 YFSETQ. This CDR3 comprises 15 residues. Trimming stripped 2 bases from V and 1 base from J, with 12 bases between.

J is TRBJ2-3 and V is TRBV5-1; TRBD1 is a possible D gene (5 bases). CDR3 size: 14 residues. With 0 bases removed from V and 3 bases from J, the gap between germline ends came to 8 bases. In germline, CDR1 is SGHRS, CDR2 YFSETQ. CDR3 sequence (DNA): TGCGCCAGCAGCTTGGCTCAGGGAACAGATACGCAGTATTTT. Translation: CASSLAQGTDTQYF. Looking up the rest from reference TRBV5-1 and TRBJ2-3 gives the full variable domain: KAGVTQTPRYLIKTRGQQVTLSCSPISGHRSVSWYQQTPGQGLQFLFEYFSETQRNKGNFPGRFSGRQFSNSRSEMNVSTLELGDSALYLCASSLAQGTDTQYFGPGTRLTVL.

The chain employs TRBV30 and TRBJ2-7, with 11 bases that match TRBD2. Germline V gene lookup returns CDR1 GTSNPN and CDR2 SVGIG (reference sequence). This CDR3 has 15 amino acids. The junction had 3 bases not matched to a gene; V was cut back by 2 bases and J by 0 bases. The CDR3 reads CAWSWGLAVSYEQYF. The CDR3 coding sequence is TGTGCCTGGAGTTGGGGACTAGCGGTCTCCTACGAGCAGTACTTC.

Points on this clone: One junction end does not reproduce the germline sequence, and a read error may be involved. The CDR3 nucleotides are TGTGCCAATAGTTCCTCCACCGGGACAGGGGGCCGGTATTTT. This encodes CANSSSTGTGGRYF. The genes are TRBV19 and TRBJ2-3; 12 bases align to TRBD1. Germline V CDR1 and CDR2: LNHDA, SQIVND (reference sequence). There are 14 residues in the CDR3.

This chain connects TRBV3-1 (or the pseudogene TRBV3-2) to TRBJ2-4, with a weak D call TRBD1 (6 bases). Trimming cost V 0 bases and J 1 base, with 22 bases left between them. Germline values: CDR1 LGHDT, CDR2 YNNKEL (reference sequence). The CDR3 has 20 amino acids. CDR3 loop: CASSQEGLRGADVAKNIQYF. CDR3 coding DNA: TGTGCCAGCAGCCAAGAGGGTCTCAGGGGCGCCGATGTGGCCAAAAACATTCAGTACTTC.

The chain's CDR3 is CAIRGGKIGTSVNNEQFF. The CDR3 region has the DNA TGTGCCATCAGAGGGGGAAAAATAGGGACTAGCGTAAACAATGAGCAGTTCTTC. The genes are TRBV10-3 and TRBJ2-1; TRBD2 matches 10 bases. The CDR3 sequence is 18 residues long. V lost 6 bases to trimming and J lost 5 bases; unmatched junction nucleotides: 16. Germline-derived CDR1 and CDR2 are ENHRY and SYGVKD.